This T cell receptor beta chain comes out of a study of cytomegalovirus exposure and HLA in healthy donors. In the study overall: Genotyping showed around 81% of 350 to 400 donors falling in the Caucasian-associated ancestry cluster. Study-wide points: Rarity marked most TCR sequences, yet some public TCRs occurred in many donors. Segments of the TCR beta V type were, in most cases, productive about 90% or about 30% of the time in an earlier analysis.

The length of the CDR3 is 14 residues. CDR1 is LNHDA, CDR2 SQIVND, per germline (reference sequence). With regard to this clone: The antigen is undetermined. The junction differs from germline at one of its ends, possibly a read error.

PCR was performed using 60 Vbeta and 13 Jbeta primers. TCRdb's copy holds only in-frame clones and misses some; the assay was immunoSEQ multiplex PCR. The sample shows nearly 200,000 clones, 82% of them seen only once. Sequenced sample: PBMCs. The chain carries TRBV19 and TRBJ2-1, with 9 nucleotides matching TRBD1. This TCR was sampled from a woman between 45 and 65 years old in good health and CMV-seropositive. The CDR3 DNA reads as TGTACCAGCAGGGACAGGGTGCTCTACAATGAGCAGTTCTTC. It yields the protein CTSRDRVLYNEQFF.